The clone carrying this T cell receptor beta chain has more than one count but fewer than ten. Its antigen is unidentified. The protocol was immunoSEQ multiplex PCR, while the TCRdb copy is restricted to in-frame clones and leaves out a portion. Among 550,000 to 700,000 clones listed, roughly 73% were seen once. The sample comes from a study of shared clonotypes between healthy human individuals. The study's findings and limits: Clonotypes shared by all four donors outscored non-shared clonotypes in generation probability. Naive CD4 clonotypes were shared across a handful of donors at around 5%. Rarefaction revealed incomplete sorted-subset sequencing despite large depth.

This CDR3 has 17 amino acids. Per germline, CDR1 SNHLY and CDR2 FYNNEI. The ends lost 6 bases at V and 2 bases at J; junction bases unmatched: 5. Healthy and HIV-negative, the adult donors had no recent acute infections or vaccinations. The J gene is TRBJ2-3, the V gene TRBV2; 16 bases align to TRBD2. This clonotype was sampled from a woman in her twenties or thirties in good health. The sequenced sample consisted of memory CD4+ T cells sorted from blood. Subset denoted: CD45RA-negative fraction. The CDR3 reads CASRGTSGRAHTDTQYF. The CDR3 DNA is TGTGCCAGCAGGGGGACTAGCGGGAGGGCCCACACAGATACGCAGTATTTT.